The 24 T cell receptor beta chains presented below share a single source sample, sequenced in a study of regulatory T cells in long-lasting Graves disease. Arm-PCR of CDR3 regions and iRepertoire HTBI primers were the basis on which TCR beta libraries were built. Each CDR3 protein gets one entry after TCRdb re-called the multiplex PCR reads with MiXCR. The table lists hundreds of thousands of distinct CDR3 sequences, less than 15% of them singletons. The time point here: newly diagnosed GD, antithyroid drugs for less than 3 months. From PBMCs, RNA was extracted and then used to make the TCR library. Another study also made use of these data, one on T cells in Graves' hyperthyroidism and ophthalmopathy.

Sequencing used peripheral blood mononuclear cells (PBMCs), obtained at new diagnosis, from a patient treated with antithyroid drugs. The origin of the receptors is a man aged 25-45 years with Graves disease.

This clonotype was recorded at least ten times. The chain employs TRBV7-9 and TRBJ2-3; the match to TRBD2 covers 13 bases. Germline-derived CDR1 and CDR2 are SEHNR and FQNEAQ (reference sequence). Germline trimming cut 3 bases from V and 6 bases from J; bases unmatched to any gene: 6. This CDR3 contains 16 residues. CDR3 DNA: TGTGCCAGCAGCTTGGGCCGGACTAGCGGGAGTGATACGCAGTATTTT. It translates to CASSLGRTSGSDTQYF.

The chain is built from TRBV6-2 or TRBV6-3 and TRBJ2-2; unclear D gene. This CDR3 is 11 amino acids long. The germline CDR1 and CDR2 sequences are MNHEY and SVGEGT. V was trimmed by 5 bases and J by 7 bases, leaving 5 bases between them. The CDR3 here is CASSTLGELFF. DNA of the CDR3: TGTGCCAGCAGTACCCTCGGGGAGCTGTTTTTT.

Concerning this clonotype: It is likely a read error: a sequence one base away is far more abundant. The chain has TRBV7-9 and TRBJ1-1; 7 nucleotides agree with TRBD1. Trimming cost V 5 bases and J 5 bases; bases outside gene matches: 11. Germline V gene sequence: CDR1 SEHNR, CDR2 FQNEAQ (reference sequence). This CDR3 comprises 15 residues. This chain's CDR3 is CASSQTGAVPTEAFF. The CDR3 nucleotides are TGTGCCAGCAGCCAAACAGGGGCGGTACCAACTGAAGCTTTCTTT.

This clonotype showed up many times. V and J are TRBV13 and TRBJ2-7; TRBD2 matches at 7 bases. V lost 5 bases to trimming and J lost 5 bases; unmatched junction nucleotides: 12. There are 15 residues in the CDR3. Germline V CDR1 and CDR2: PRHDT, FYEKMQ (reference sequence). CDR3 region: CASSPGGSTSDEQYF. The CDR3 coding sequence is TGTGCCAGCAGCCCCGGCGGATCTACTAGCGACGAGCAGTACTTC. The full variable domain, completed using reference TRBV13 and TRBJ2-7, is AAGVIQSPRHLIKEKRETATLKCYPIPRHDTVYWYQQGPGQDPQFLISFYEKMQSDKGSIPDRFSAQQFSDYHSELNMSSLELGDSALYFCASSPGGSTSDEQYFGPGTRLTVT.

The gene calls are TRBV7-2 and TRBJ2-1; tentative D call: TRBD1 (5 bases). V gave up 3 bases and J gave up 11 bases, with 17 bases separating them. The germline V gene has CDR1 SGHTA and CDR2 FQGNSA. The CDR3 spans 14 residues. The CDR3 region has the DNA TGTGCCAGCAGCTTGGGGCTTTGGGTCGGTAAGCAGTTCTTC. Encoded protein: CASSLGLWVGKQFF.

This clonotype was recorded a few times. V and J are TRBV6-5 and TRBJ2-6; D not certain. CDR1 and CDR2 from the germline V gene are MNHEY and SVGAGI. The CDR3 sequence is 16 residues long. Trimming pared 2 bases from V and 0 bases from J, leaving 8 bases between. The CDR3 nucleotides read TGTGCCAGCAGTTACAGGAAGACCTCTGGGGCCAACGTCCTGACTTTC. Translating it yields CASSYRKTSGANVLTF.

The chain has TRBV4-1 and TRBJ1-2, with D tentatively TRBD1 (5 bases). In germline, CDR1 is MGHRA, CDR2 YSYEKL. The V gene lost 0 bases and the J gene lost 2 bases, with 19 bases spanning the gap. This CDR3 comprises 18 residues. CDR3 nucleotide sequence: TGCGCCAGCAGCCAAGATATCCTACGAGGGGAGGGGAACTATGGCTACACCTTC. Translation gives CASSQDILRGEGNYGYTF.

The CDR3 sequence: CASSLLGLELPGELFF. DNA for the CDR3: TGTGCCAGCAGTCTACTGGGGCTAGAATTGCCCGGGGAGCTGTTTTTT. The chain couples TRBV27 to TRBJ2-2; D possibly corresponds to TRBD1 (5 bases). Germline assignment: CDR1 MNHEY and CDR2 SMNVEV (reference sequence). Trimming removed 5 bases at V and 6 bases at J, with 19 bases between. This CDR3 has 16 residues.

This clonotype was detected ten times or more. V is TRBV12-3 or TRBV12-4 and J is TRBJ2-1; the match to TRBD2 covers 12 bases. This CDR3 region has 21 residues. With V trimmed by 3 bases and J by 0 bases, 15 bases remained unmatched. The DNA of the CDR3 is TGTGCCAGCAGTTTCGGTATGGTGACTAGCGGGAGCCTGAGCTCCTACAATGAGCAGTTCTTC. It specifies CASSFGMVTSGSLSSYNEQFF.

This clonotype was detected ten times or more. The V gene is TRBV5-1, the J gene TRBJ2-2; the match to TRBD2 covers 8 bases. The junction had 7 bases not matched to a gene; V was cut back by 0 bases and J by 0 bases. Germline V lookup: CDR1 SGHRS, CDR2 YFSETQ. The CDR3 contains 18 residues. In DNA, the CDR3 is TGCGCCAGCAGCTTGGCCCCTCAACTAGCGGCGAACACCGGGGAGCTGTTTTTT. It yields the protein CASSLAPQLAANTGELFF.

Regarding this clonotype: Since a much larger clone is just one base distant, this may be a read error. The V and J genes are TRBV24-1 and TRBJ2-1; D is undetermined. The CDR3 contains 13 residues. Germline assignment: CDR1 KGHDR and CDR2 SFDVKD. The CDR3 protein is CATGDFAYNEQFF. The CDR3 nucleotides are TGTGCCACCGGTGATTTCGCCTACAATGAGCAGTTCTTC.

This clonotype occurred many times. The CDR3 spells CASGLTPSTGRGGLLANIQYF. CDR3 nucleotide sequence: TGTGCTAGTGGTTTGACCCCATCGACAGGGCGGGGAGGACTCCTAGCAAACATTCAGTACTTC. The V gene is TRBV12-5, the J gene TRBJ2-4, with D tentatively TRBD1 (7 bases). The V and J ends lost 2 bases and 6 bases respectively, with 32 bases between them. Germline V gives CDR1 LGHNT, CDR2 FRNRAP. The CDR3 is 21 amino acids.

Turning to this clonotype: A read error likely explains this, since a far larger clone differs by one base. The chain links TRBV6-4 to TRBJ2-3; TRBD2 matches at 12 bases. Germline assignment: CDR1 MRHNA and CDR2 SNTAGT. This CDR3 has 15 residues. CDR3 protein: CASSERLAGADTQCF. The CDR3 bases are TGTGCCAGCAGTGAACGACTAGCGGGAGCAGATACGCAGTGTTTT.

V is TRBV29-1 and J is TRBJ2-1, with D uncertain. The germline V gene encodes CDR1 SQVTM and CDR2 ANQGSEA. CDR3 length: 13 amino acids. V lost 4 bases and J 4 bases, leaving 11 bases between the germline ends. The CDR3 region is CSVGPGTYNEQFF. As DNA, the CDR3 is TGCAGCGTTGGGCCCGGCACGTACAATGAGCAGTTCTTC.

The sample holds many counts of this clonotype. The chain carries TRBV27 and TRBJ2-3, with 12 bases lining up with TRBD1. CDR1 and CDR2 from the germline V gene are MNHEY and SMNVEV (reference sequence). After removal of 4 bases from V and 5 bases from J, the junction contained 10 bases not matched to a gene. The CDR3 has 17 residues. The CDR3 loop is CASSSLGTGGARDTQYF. The CDR3 DNA reads TGTGCCAGCAGTTCTTTAGGGACAGGGGGCGCAAGAGATACGCAGTATTTT.

A word on this clonotype: A much more abundant neighbour one base away suggests this may be a read error. Here the CDR3 reads CASSWGSAYEQYF. CDR3 nucleotides: TGTGCCAGCAGTTGGGGGAGCGCCTACGAGCAGTACTTC. The gene calls are TRBV27 and TRBJ2-7; D is tentatively TRBD1 or TRBD2 (5 bases each). The CDR3 sequence is 13 residues long. V lost 4 bases, J lost 2 bases, and 9 bases lay in between. Germline lookup yields CDR1 MNHEY and CDR2 SMNVEV (reference sequence).

In this sample, this clonotype turned up many times. The chain joins TRBV15 to TRBJ1-1; perhaps TRBD1 as D (5 bases). V lost 1 base and J 5 bases, leaving 11 bases between the germline ends. Germline lookup yields CDR1 LNHNV and CDR2 YYDKDF (reference sequence). CDR3 length equals 14 residues. The CDR3 DNA reads TGTGCCACCAGCAGAGGGGGGGTGTGGACTGAAGCTTTCTTT. Its translation: CATSRGGVWTEAFF.

V gene TRBV29-1 combines with J gene TRBJ1-1; weak D call: TRBD1 (5 bases). This CDR3 has 11 residues. V lost 6 bases and J lost 3, with 8 bases in between. Germline assignment: CDR1 SQVTM and CDR2 ANQGSEA. The CDR3 reads CSVAGYTEAFF. The DNA for the CDR3 is TGCAGCGTCGCAGGGTACACTGAAGCTTTCTTT.

In the case of this clonotype: The junction departs from germline at one end; a sequencing error may be responsible. The V gene is TRBV11-2, the J gene TRBJ2-6, with 8 bases fitting TRBD1. This CDR3 region has 18 residues. From germline, CDR1 is SGHAT and CDR2 FQNNGV. The CDR3 loop is CASQQGGQPPSGANALTF. As DNA, the CDR3 is TGTGCCAGCCAACAGGGGGGTCAGCCCCCATCTGGGGCCAACGCCCTGACTTTC. Supplemented by reference TRBV11-2 and TRBJ2-6, the full variable domain reads EAGVAQSPRYKIIEKRQSVAFWCNPISGHATLYWYQQILGQGPKLLIQFQNNGVVDDSQLPKDRFSAERLKGVDSTLKIQPAKLEDSAVYLCASQQGGQPPSGANALTFGAGSRLTVL.

The gene calls are TRBV19 and TRBJ2-3, with unresolved D. The CDR3 spans 16 residues. V gave up 6 bases and J gave up 0 bases, with 16 bases separating them. The germline V gene encodes CDR1 LNHDA and CDR2 SQIVND (reference sequence). CDR3 loop: CASSTTAHLSTDTQYF. The CDR3 DNA follows: TGTGCCAGTAGCACGACTGCGCATCTTAGCACAGATACGCAGTATTTT.

The CDR3 is CASSDGQTNQPQHF. CDR3 DNA sequence: TGTGCCAGCAGTGATGGTCAGACCAATCAGCCCCAGCATTTT. This chain links TRBV25-1 with TRBJ1-5, with D unclear. This CDR3 has 14 amino acids. Trimming pared 3 bases from V and 3 bases from J, leaving 9 bases between. Germline CDR1 reads MGHDK; CDR2 reads SYGVNS.

This clonotype showed up many times. The CDR3 spells CATSREPGGEEKLFF. The CDR3 bases are TGTGCCACCAGCAGAGAGCCAGGGGGAGAGGAAAAACTGTTTTTT. V gene TRBV15 combines with J gene TRBJ1-4; 7 positions match TRBD1. Germline trimming cut 0 bases from V and 8 bases from J; bases unmatched to any gene: 6. The CDR3 covers 15 residues. Germline V lookup: CDR1 LNHNV, CDR2 YYDKDF (reference sequence).

The genes are TRBV10-3 and TRBJ2-7; no firm D call. The germline CDR1 and CDR2 sequences are ENHRY and SYGVKD. The V and J ends lost 2 bases and 0 bases respectively, with 11 bases between them. There are 15 residues in the CDR3. Written as DNA, the CDR3 is TGTGCCATCAGTGAGGGGAAAACGGGCTCCTACGAGCAGTACTTC. This encodes CAISEGKTGSYEQYF.

In this sample, this clonotype turned up a few times. This rearrangement joins TRBV19 to TRBJ2-1, with D perhaps given as TRBD1 or TRBD2 (5 bases each). CDR3 length: 15 amino acids. Germline assignment: CDR1 LNHDA and CDR2 SQIVND (reference sequence). V lost 7 bases, J lost 2 bases, and 15 bases lay in between. The CDR3 loop is CASKLDLGAYNEQFF. In DNA, the CDR3 is TGTGCCAGTAAACTAGACCTGGGGGCCTACAATGAGCAGTTCTTC.